These 2 T cell receptor beta chains originate from one sample sequenced in a study of identifying expanded T cells in peripheral blood. The assay was immunoSEQ multiplex PCR, and TCRdb's table has in-frame clones only and misses some. Among about 47,000 clones listed, approximately 86% were seen once. Specimen: blood. The source is a person between 18 and 75 years old in good health.

The J gene is TRBJ2-5, the V gene TRBV5-5; D call uncertain. The germline V gene has CDR1 SGHKS and CDR2 YYEKEE (reference sequence). The CDR3 consists of 14 residues. V lost 3 bases and J 1 base, leaving 10 bases between the germline ends. CDR3 amino acids: CASSSPDGQETQYF. DNA for the CDR3: TGTGCCAGCAGCTCCCCGGACGGCCAAGAGACCCAGTACTTC.

This clone was seen a handful of times. The V and J genes are TRBV10-3 and TRBJ2-1, with a possible D match to TRBD1 (5 bases). CDR3 length: 13 residues. The V gene's germline CDR1 is ENHRY and CDR2 SYGVKD. Between the trimmed V and J ends, which lost 3 bases and 6 bases, there was a span of 9 bases. The CDR3: CAISDDRGNEQFF. CDR3 DNA: TGTGCCATCAGTGACGACAGAGGCAATGAGCAGTTCTTC.